These T cell receptor beta chains were read from a single sample in a study of cytomegalovirus exposure and HLA in healthy donors. Repertoires were generated with immunoSEQ multiplex PCR, while TCRdb's copy carries only in-frame clones and drops some. The table has some 150,000 clones, more than 75% seen once. The sequencing sample was made of PBMCs. These receptors were taken from a male donor in good health and CMV-seronegative. Each CDR3 is given with its conserved first and last residue. A D gene is named only where the DNA matches it firmly. Clone size is given for some rows only: seen once, a few or many times, or a class if the clone is expanded.

j_call: TRBJ2-7
d_call: TRBD2
cdr3_length: 15
v_call: TRBV4-1
clone_size: NA
cdr3_aa: CASSREAGGLYEQYF
cdr3_nt: TGCGCCAGCAGCCGGGAAGCGGGGGGGCTATACGAGCAGTACTTC

j_call: TRBJ1-2
d_call: NA
cdr3_length: 13
v_call: TRBV19
clone_size: once
cdr3_aa: CASTSVVSYGYTF
cdr3_nt: TGTGCCAGTACCTCCGTCGTCAGCTATGGCTACACCTTC

j_call: TRBJ2-2
d_call: TRBD1
cdr3_length: 16
v_call: TRBV13
clone_size: NA
cdr3_aa: CASSQPGQGNTGELFF
cdr3_nt: TGTGCCAGCAGCCAACCGGGACAGGGAAACACCGGGGAGCTGTTTTTT

j_call: TRBJ2-3
d_call: TRBD2
cdr3_length: 16
v_call: TRBV7-8
clone_size: NA
cdr3_aa: CASSAQTSGVTDTQYF
cdr3_nt: TGTGCCAGCAGCGCCCAGACTAGCGGGGTTACAGATACGCAGTATTTT

j_call: TRBJ2-7
d_call: NA
cdr3_length: 15
v_call: TRBV5-1
clone_size: NA
cdr3_aa: CASSPHLTGSYEQYF
cdr3_nt: TGCGCCAGCAGCCCGCATTTGACAGGATCCTACGAGCAGTACTTC

j_call: TRBJ1-5
d_call: NA
cdr3_length: 17
v_call: TRBV19
clone_size: NA
cdr3_aa: CASSFPGGAGSNQPQHF
cdr3_nt: TGTGCCAGTAGTTTCCCGGGAGGGGCGGGAAGCAATCAGCCCCAGCATTTT

j_call: TRBJ1-3
d_call: NA
cdr3_length: 16
v_call: TRBV4-1
clone_size: NA
cdr3_aa: CASSQDGGNSGNTIYF
cdr3_nt: TGCGCCAGCAGCCAAGATGGAGGGAACTCTGGAAACACCATATATTTT

j_call: TRBJ1-5
d_call: NA
cdr3_length: 13
v_call: TRBV18
clone_size: NA
cdr3_aa: CASSAGGNQPQHF
cdr3_nt: TGTGCCAGCTCAGCAGGGGGCAATCAGCCCCAGCATTTT

j_call: TRBJ1-5
d_call: NA
cdr3_length: 15
v_call: TRBV4-2
clone_size: NA
cdr3_aa: CASSQYLSEGQPQHF
cdr3_nt: TGTGCCAGCAGCCAATACTTGTCAGAGGGACAGCCCCAGCATTTT

j_call: TRBJ2-5
d_call: NA
cdr3_length: 12
v_call: TRBV2
clone_size: NA
cdr3_aa: CAIRTSGKTQYF
cdr3_nt: TGTGCCATAAGGACTTCCGGGAAGACCCAGTACTTC

j_call: TRBJ2-3
d_call: NA
cdr3_length: 15
v_call: TRBV7-7
clone_size: NA
cdr3_aa: CASSQGTTRTDTQYF
cdr3_nt: TGTGCTAGCAGCCAAGGGACAACCCGCACAGATACGCAGTATTTT

j_call: TRBJ2-1
d_call: TRBD1
cdr3_length: 14
v_call: TRBV5-6
clone_size: NA
cdr3_aa: CASSFATGRNEQFF
cdr3_nt: TGTGCCAGCAGCTTCGCGACAGGGAGAAATGAGCAGTTCTTC

j_call: TRBJ2-7
d_call: NA
cdr3_length: 14
v_call: TRBV6-1
clone_size: NA
cdr3_aa: CASQSAGVPYEQYF
cdr3_nt: TGTGCCAGCCAATCAGCAGGGGTCCCTTACGAGCAGTACTTC

j_call: TRBJ2-7
d_call: TRBD2
cdr3_length: 11
v_call: TRBV20-1
clone_size: NA
cdr3_aa: CSAGGAYEQYF
cdr3_nt: TGCAGTGCCGGGGGGGCCTACGAGCAGTACTTC

j_call: TRBJ2-7
d_call: TRBD2
cdr3_length: 14
v_call: TRBV9
clone_size: NA
cdr3_aa: CASSVGTSPYEQYF
cdr3_nt: TGTGCCAGCAGCGTAGGGACTAGCCCCTACGAGCAGTACTTC

j_call: TRBJ2-7
d_call: TRBD1
cdr3_length: 13
v_call: TRBV30
clone_size: once
cdr3_aa: CAWRDRRFYEQYF
cdr3_nt: TGTGCCTGGAGGGACAGGAGGTTCTACGAGCAGTACTTC

j_call: TRBJ1-1
d_call: TRBD1
cdr3_length: 14
v_call: TRBV5-1
clone_size: NA
cdr3_aa: CASSGDRVGTEAFF
cdr3_nt: TGCGCCAGCAGCGGGGACAGGGTCGGCACTGAAGCTTTCTTT

j_call: TRBJ2-3
d_call: NA
cdr3_length: 18
v_call: TRBV5-5
clone_size: NA
cdr3_aa: CASSTTGSASGYTDTQYF
cdr3_nt: TGTGCCAGCAGCACGACAGGGTCGGCTAGCGGGTACACAGATACGCAGTATTTT

j_call: TRBJ2-7
d_call: NA
cdr3_length: 14
v_call: TRBV21-1
clone_size: few
cdr3_aa: CASTQTGFSYEQYF
cdr3_nt: TGTGCCAGCACCCAGACAGGGTTCTCCTACGAGCAGTACTTC

j_call: TRBJ1-4
d_call: NA
cdr3_length: 15
v_call: TRBV6-5
clone_size: NA
cdr3_aa: CASSAPGLDNEKLFF
cdr3_nt: TGTGCCAGCAGTGCGCCAGGGTTAGATAATGAAAAACTGTTTTTT

j_call: TRBJ2-1
d_call: NA
cdr3_length: 15
v_call: TRBV9
clone_size: NA
cdr3_aa: CASSVVPGDYNEQFF
cdr3_nt: TGTGCCAGCAGCGTAGTCCCGGGGGACTACAATGAGCAGTTCTTC

j_call: TRBJ2-3
d_call: NA
cdr3_length: 14
v_call: TRBV5-1
clone_size: NA
cdr3_aa: CASSSRSGLDTQYF
cdr3_nt: TGCGCCAGCAGCTCGCGCTCAGGGTTAGATACGCAGTATTTT

j_call: TRBJ1-1
d_call: NA
cdr3_length: 13
v_call: TRBV7-8
clone_size: NA
cdr3_aa: CASPSGDSTEAFF
cdr3_nt: TGTGCCAGTCCTTCGGGGGACTCCACTGAAGCTTTCTTT

j_call: TRBJ1-5
d_call: NA
cdr3_length: 14
v_call: TRBV7-9
clone_size: NA
cdr3_aa: CASSSRGAEQPQHF
cdr3_nt: TGTGCCAGCAGCTCCAGGGGTGCCGAACAGCCCCAGCATTTT

j_call: TRBJ1-4
d_call: TRBD1
cdr3_length: 13
v_call: TRBV5-6
clone_size: few
cdr3_aa: CASSVGQGGRLFF
cdr3_nt: TGTGCCAGCAGCGTCGGACAGGGGGGTAGGCTGTTTTTT

j_call: TRBJ1-2
d_call: TRBD1
cdr3_length: 14
v_call: TRBV2
clone_size: NA
cdr3_aa: CASTWDSSNYGYTF
cdr3_nt: TGTGCCAGCACTTGGGACAGTTCTAACTATGGCTACACCTTC

j_call: TRBJ1-2
d_call: TRBD1
cdr3_length: 15
v_call: TRBV7-9
clone_size: NA
cdr3_aa: CASSLGQGALYGYTF
cdr3_nt: TGTGCCAGCAGCCTGGGACAGGGGGCACTCTATGGCTACACCTTC

j_call: TRBJ1-1
d_call: NA
cdr3_length: 15
v_call: TRBV19
clone_size: few
cdr3_aa: CASSIPRVGNTEAFF
cdr3_nt: TGTGCCAGTAGTATCCCCCGGGTTGGAAACACTGAAGCTTTCTTT

j_call: TRBJ1-4
d_call: TRBD1
cdr3_length: 15
v_call: TRBV11-2
clone_size: NA
cdr3_aa: CASSRDRGQGEKLFF
cdr3_nt: TGTGCCAGCAGCAGGGACAGGGGGCAAGGTGAAAAACTGTTTTTT

j_call: TRBJ2-7
d_call: TRBD1
cdr3_length: 14
v_call: TRBV10-3
clone_size: NA
cdr3_aa: CAISRDSLQDEQYF
cdr3_nt: TGTGCCATCAGTCGGGACAGCCTTCAGGACGAGCAGTACTTC

j_call: TRBJ2-7
d_call: NA
cdr3_length: 13
v_call: TRBV5-6
clone_size: NA
cdr3_aa: CASSSRYPYEQYF
cdr3_nt: TGTGCCAGCAGCTCTCGGTATCCCTACGAGCAGTACTTC

j_call: TRBJ2-5
d_call: NA
cdr3_length: 14
v_call: TRBV7-7
clone_size: NA
cdr3_aa: CASSLLGYQETQYF
cdr3_nt: TGTGCTAGCAGCTTACTCGGGTACCAAGAGACCCAGTACTTC

j_call: TRBJ2-2
d_call: TRBD2
cdr3_length: 15
v_call: TRBV5-1
clone_size: NA
cdr3_aa: CASSLDGGDAGELFF
cdr3_nt: TGCGCCAGCAGCTTGGACGGGGGGGACGCCGGGGAGCTGTTTTTT

j_call: TRBJ2-7
d_call: NA
cdr3_length: 14
v_call: TRBV29-1
clone_size: NA
cdr3_aa: CSVHLMSPTYEQYF
cdr3_nt: TGCAGCGTCCATCTAATGAGCCCGACCTACGAGCAGTACTTC

j_call: TRBJ1-4
d_call: NA
cdr3_length: 15
v_call: TRBV2
clone_size: NA
cdr3_aa: CASSALTGTNEKLFF
cdr3_nt: TGTGCCAGCAGTGCTCTGACAGGAACTAATGAAAAACTGTTTTTT

j_call: TRBJ1-5
d_call: NA
cdr3_length: 13
v_call: TRBV7-2
clone_size: NA
cdr3_aa: CASSWEGDGPQHF
cdr3_nt: TGTGCCAGCAGCTGGGAGGGGGATGGGCCCCAGCATTTT

j_call: TRBJ2-7
d_call: NA
cdr3_length: 15
v_call: TRBV21-1
clone_size: NA
cdr3_aa: CASSKRGGRDYEQYF
cdr3_nt: TGTGCCAGCAGCAAAAGGGGAGGACGGGACTACGAGCAGTACTTC

j_call: TRBJ1-5
d_call: NA
cdr3_length: 13
v_call: TRBV7-2
clone_size: NA
cdr3_aa: CASSPYHGQPQHF
cdr3_nt: TGTGCCAGCAGCCCCTACCACGGTCAGCCCCAGCATTTT

j_call: TRBJ1-5
d_call: TRBD1
cdr3_length: 14
v_call: TRBV2
clone_size: once
cdr3_aa: CASSGTGEDQPQHF
cdr3_nt: TGTGCCAGCTCCGGGACAGGGGAGGATCAGCCCCAGCATTTT

j_call: TRBJ2-1
d_call: NA
cdr3_length: 15
v_call: TRBV4-2
clone_size: NA
cdr3_aa: CASSLTENTYNEQFF
cdr3_nt: TGTGCCAGCAGCCTTACAGAAAACACTTACAATGAGCAGTTCTTC

j_call: TRBJ2-7
d_call: TRBD1
cdr3_length: 15
v_call: TRBV11-2
clone_size: once
cdr3_aa: CASSLEGQGYYEQYF
cdr3_nt: TGTGCCAGCAGCTTAGAGGGACAGGGCTACTACGAGCAGTACTTC

j_call: TRBJ2-7
d_call: NA
cdr3_length: 15
v_call: TRBV6-5
clone_size: once
cdr3_aa: CASSYSGLKYYEQYF
cdr3_nt: TGTGCCAGCAGTTACTCGGGACTGAAATACTACGAGCAGTACTTC

j_call: TRBJ2-3
d_call: NA
cdr3_length: 15
v_call: TRBV7-6
clone_size: NA
cdr3_aa: CASSLNQGSTDTQYF
cdr3_nt: TGTGCCAGCAGCCTAAACCAGGGTAGCACAGATACGCAGTATTTT

j_call: TRBJ1-1
d_call: TRBD1
cdr3_length: 15
v_call: TRBV30
clone_size: NA
cdr3_aa: CAWRTYRGFHTEAFF
cdr3_nt: TGTGCCTGGCGAACCTACAGGGGGTTTCACACTGAAGCTTTCTTT

j_call: TRBJ2-1
d_call: TRBD2
cdr3_length: 15
v_call: TRBV6-5
clone_size: few
cdr3_aa: CASSYLAGTYNEQFF
cdr3_nt: TGTGCCAGCAGTTACTTAGCGGGGACCTACAATGAGCAGTTCTTC

j_call: TRBJ2-7
d_call: TRBD2
cdr3_length: 15
v_call: TRBV30
clone_size: NA
cdr3_aa: CAWSRTSGGRDEQYF
cdr3_nt: TGTGCCTGGAGCCGGACTAGCGGGGGGAGGGACGAGCAGTACTTC